This TCR beta chain appears in the sequencing data of a study of Tregs in tolerant kidney transplant recipients. Comments on this clone: Its antigen is not identified.

Germline lookup yields CDR1 MDHEN and CDR2 SYDVKM. CDR3 length: 16 residues. V was clipped by 2 bases and J by 2 bases, with 16 bases between them. Overall study results and limits: Donor-specific Treg expansion exceeded global Treg expansion in tolerant patients, suggesting antigen drive. Biological reproducibility was not directly addressed in this study.

Clones were sequenced by immunoSEQ multiplex PCR, and TCRdb holds only the in-frame ones, with some missing. Here the sample spans around 85,000 clones, around 93% being singletons. The sample here was Tregs from blood, taken before the transplant. The source is a human donor who received a combined kidney and bone marrow transplant. The chain combines TRBV28 with TRBJ2-7, with unresolved D. CDR3 loop: CASSLVKRIETYEQYF. The CDR3 DNA sequence: TGTGCCAGCAGTTTAGTAAAGCGAATCGAGACCTACGAGCAGTACTTC.